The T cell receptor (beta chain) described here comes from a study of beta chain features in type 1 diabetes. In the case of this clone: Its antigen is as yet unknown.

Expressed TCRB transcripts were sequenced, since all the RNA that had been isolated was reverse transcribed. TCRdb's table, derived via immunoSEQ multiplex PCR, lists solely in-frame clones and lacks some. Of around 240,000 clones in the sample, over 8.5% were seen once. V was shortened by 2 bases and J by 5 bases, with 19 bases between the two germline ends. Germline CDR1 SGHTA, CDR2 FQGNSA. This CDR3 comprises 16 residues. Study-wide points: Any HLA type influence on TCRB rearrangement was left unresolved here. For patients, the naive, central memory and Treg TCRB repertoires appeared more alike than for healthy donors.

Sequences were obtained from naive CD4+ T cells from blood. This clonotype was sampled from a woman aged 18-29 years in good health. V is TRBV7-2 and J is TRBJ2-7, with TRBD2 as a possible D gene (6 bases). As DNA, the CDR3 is TGTGCCAGCAGCTTACGGGGCGCGCTAGCGAGTAACGAGCAGTACTTC. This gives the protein CASSLRGALASNEQYF.